These 10 T cell receptor beta chains were sequenced from one sample in a study of blood T cell repertoires in COVID-19. The data were produced by immunoSEQ multiplex PCR, yet TCRdb's version contains in-frame clones alone and is incomplete. The sample lists 130,000 or so clones; about 86% were seen once. Sequencing input: peripheral blood. All receptors derive from a woman between 45 and 60 years old with acute or convalescent COVID-19.

The rearrangement links TRBV6-1 to TRBJ1-5, with TRBD1 matching over 9 bases. CDR1 and CDR2 (germline): MNHNS, SASEGT. V dropped 1 base and J dropped 6; count of bases not matched to a gene: 1. The CDR3 spans 14 residues. DNA of the CDR3: TGTGCCAGCAGTGAAGGGACAGGGGTTCAGCCCCAGCATTTT. It is translated as CASSEGTGVQPQHF.

In the case of this clone: Germline is not matched at one junction end, which may reflect a read error. This CDR3 is CASSHTIRDRDSF. CDR3 in DNA: TGTGCCAGCAGTCATACTATCCGGGACAGGGACAGTTTC. The chain joins TRBV6-2 or TRBV6-3 to TRBJ2-7; TRBD1 matches 9 bases. Germline-derived CDR1 and CDR2 are MNHEY and SVGEGT. This CDR3 contains 13 residues.

J is TRBJ1-1 and V is TRBV5-1, with 8 bases that match TRBD1. Unmatched junction bases numbered 9, after V lost 4 bases and J lost 7 bases. This CDR3 has 14 amino acids. Germline values: CDR1 SGHRS, CDR2 YFSETQ. The DNA of the CDR3 is TGCGCCAGCAGCGAAGGGACAGGAATCGGTGAAGCTTTCTTT. The encoded protein is CASSEGTGIGEAFF.

The chain uses TRBV7-9 and TRBJ1-3; a possible D gene is TRBD1 (5 bases). The CDR3 is 13 amino acids. Germline values: CDR1 SEHNR, CDR2 FQNEAQ (reference sequence). With 6 bases removed from V and 3 bases from J, the gap between germline ends came to 9 bases. The DNA of the CDR3 is TGTGCCAGCAGACGGGGGGATGGAAACACCATATATTTT. Translating gives CASRRGDGNTIYF.

The chain joins TRBV4-1 to TRBJ2-7, with D perhaps TRBD2 (6 bases). Per the germline V gene, CDR1 is MGHRA and CDR2 is YSYEKL. The CDR3 loop spans 16 amino acids. The V end lost 4 bases, the J end lost 2 bases, and 18 bases lay between the germline ends. CDR3 DNA sequence: TGCGCCAGCAGCCCCAAGGGGAGGTTTCCCCCCTACGAGCAGTACTTC. Amino acids: CASSPKGRFPPYEQYF.

The chain recombines TRBV2 with TRBJ2-2; 8 bases align to TRBD1. CDR3 length equals 14 residues. The V segment lost 6 bases and the J segment 1 base; nucleotides outside the gene matches: 1. Germline CDR1 reads SNHLY; CDR2 reads FYNNEI. The CDR3, as DNA: TGTGCCAGCAGACAGGGGGGGAACACCGGGGAGCTGTTTTTT. This sequence encodes CASRQGGNTGELFF.

This clone showed up just once. This sequence joins TRBV19 and TRBJ1-3; no firm D call. CDR1 LNHDA and CDR2 SQIVND come from the germline V gene (reference sequence). V dropped 0 bases and J dropped 0 bases, with 9 bases sitting between them. The CDR3 runs 16 residues. CDR3: CASSIDSQVSGNTIYF. The CDR3 DNA reads as TGTGCCAGTAGTATAGACTCTCAGGTCTCTGGAAACACCATATATTTT.

The chain links TRBV9 to TRBJ2-7; 7 bases line up with TRBD2. This CDR3 comprises 15 residues. Germline-derived CDR1 and CDR2 are SGDLS and YYNGEE. V lost 3 bases to trimming and J lost 2 bases; unmatched junction nucleotides: 8. The CDR3 bases are TGTGCCAGCAGCGCGTCGGGAGGAGCGGCCTACGAGCAGTACTTC. Translating it yields CASSASGGAAYEQYF. The full variable domain, in which reference TRBV9 and TRBJ2-7 provide the parts outside the CDR3, is DSGVTQTPKHLITATGQRVTLRCSPRSGDLSVYWYQQSLDQGLQFLIQYYNGEERAKGNILERFSAQQFPDLHSELNLSSLELGDSALYFCASSASGGAAYEQYFGPGTRLTVT.

The V call is TRBV9, the J call TRBJ2-1; 7 positions match TRBD1. Trimming at V came to 2 bases and at J to 10 bases, leaving 3 bases not matched to a gene. The CDR3 contains 12 residues. Germline V gene data show CDR1 as SGDLS and CDR2 as YYNGEE. CDR3 amino acids: CASSVTGVEQFF. The CDR3 bases are TGTGCCAGCAGCGTCACAGGGGTCGAGCAGTTCTTC.

This chain connects TRBV27 to TRBJ1-2, with D possibly being TRBD1 (6 bases). This CDR3 has 14 amino acids. Germline V lookup: CDR1 MNHEY, CDR2 SMNVEV (reference sequence). V lost 6 bases and J 7 bases, leaving 18 bases between the germline ends. The DNA of the CDR3 is TGTGCCAGCAGCCCCTGGGGGGGGGCGGGTGGCTACACCTTC. Amino acid sequence: CASSPWGGAGGYTF.